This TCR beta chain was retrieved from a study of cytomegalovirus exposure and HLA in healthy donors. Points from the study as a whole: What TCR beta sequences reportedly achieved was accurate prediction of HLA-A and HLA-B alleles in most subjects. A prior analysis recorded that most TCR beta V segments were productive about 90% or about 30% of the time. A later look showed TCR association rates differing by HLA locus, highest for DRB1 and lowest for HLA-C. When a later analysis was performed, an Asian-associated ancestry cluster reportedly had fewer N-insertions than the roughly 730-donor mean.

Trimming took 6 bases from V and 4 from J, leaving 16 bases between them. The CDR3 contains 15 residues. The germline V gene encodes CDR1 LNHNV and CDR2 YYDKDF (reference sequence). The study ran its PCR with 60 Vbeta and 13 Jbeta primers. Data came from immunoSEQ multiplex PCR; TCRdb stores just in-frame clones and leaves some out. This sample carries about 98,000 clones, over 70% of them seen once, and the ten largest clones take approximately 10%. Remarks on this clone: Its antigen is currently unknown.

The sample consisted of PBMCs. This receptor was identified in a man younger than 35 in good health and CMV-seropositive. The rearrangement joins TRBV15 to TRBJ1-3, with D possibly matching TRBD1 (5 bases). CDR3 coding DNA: TGTGCCACCAGAGCAGGGATATTGGCGGGAAACACCATATATTTT. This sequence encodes CATRAGILAGNTIYF.